The source of this TCR beta chain is a study of cytotoxic CD8 clonotypes in ibrutinib-treated CLL. About the research overall: Included were 11 relapsed/refractory and about 14 treatment-naive patients, of whom 17 were IGHV unmutated. Averaging across samples gave roughly 250,000 productive templates and approximately 87,000 productive rearrangements.

The V and J ends lost 5 bases and 4 bases respectively, with 14 bases between them. Germline V gives CDR1 KGHSH, CDR2 LQKENI. This CDR3 has 14 amino acids. The intended depth for sequencing was 1 in 200,000 to 1 in 1 million T cells. TCRdb's table, derived via immunoSEQ multiplex PCR, lists solely in-frame clones and lacks some. This sample has about 40,000 clones, with around 67% found just once. The receptor was isolated from a human donor with chronic lymphocytic leukemia. The rearrangement uses TRBV18 and TRBJ1-1; TRBD1 might be the D (6 bases). This material consisted of PBMCs, taken at disease progression, from a patient treated with ibrutinib. DNA of the CDR3: TGTGCCAGCTCATTGGACGGGACATCCACTGAAGCTTTCTTT. It encodes CASSLDGTSTEAFF.